Listed below are T cell receptor beta chains from one sample, sequenced in a study of cytomegalovirus exposure and HLA in healthy donors. Repertoires were generated with immunoSEQ multiplex PCR, while TCRdb's copy carries only in-frame clones and drops some. The sample has around 94,000 clones; 70% to 90% are singletons. Specimen: PBMCs. Receptor source: a man in his forties or fifties in good health and CMV-seronegative. CDR3s include the opening cysteine and the closing phenylalanine or tryptophan. A D gene is named only where the DNA matches it firmly. Some rows mark clone size as missing; the rest say once, few, many or name a class of expanded clone.

v_gene	j_gene	abundance	d_gene	CDR3aa	CDR3nt
TRBV5-1	TRBJ1-1	NA	TRBD1	CASSPAQGAYNTEAFF	TGCGCCAGCAGCCCGGCCCAGGGGGCTTATAACACTGAAGCTTTCTTT
TRBV2	TRBJ1-4	NA	TRBD1	CASSVGQGAKLFF	TGTGCCAGCAGTGTGGGACAGGGGGCAAAACTGTTTTTT
TRBV2	TRBJ1-2	NA	TRBD1	CASTVDRGYGYTF	TGTGCCAGCACTGTCGACAGGGGCTATGGCTACACCTTC
TRBV7-9	TRBJ2-7	NA	NA	CSSSLGDTEQYF	TGTTCCAGCAGCTTAGGTGACACCGAGCAGTACTTC
TRBV7-8	TRBJ1-4	once	TRBD1	CASSARIGQANEKLFF	TGTGCCAGCAGCGCACGTATCGGACAGGCTAATGAAAAACTGTTTTTT
TRBV19	TRBJ2-1	NA	TRBD2	CATSRLAGADEQFF	TGTGCCACCTCCCGACTAGCGGGGGCGGATGAGCAGTTCTTC
TRBV29-1	TRBJ2-3	NA	TRBD1	CSVEGLDRVGTDTQYF	TGCAGCGTTGAAGGCCTGGACAGGGTCGGCACAGATACGCAGTATTTT
TRBV4-3	TRBJ2-7	few	TRBD1	CASSQEGQGRYEQYF	TGCGCCAGCAGCCAAGAGGGACAGGGACGCTACGAGCAGTACTTC
TRBV11-2	TRBJ1-1	NA	NA	CASSLVRQNRENTEAFF	TGTGCCAGCAGCTTAGTCCGCCAAAACAGGGAGAACACTGAAGCTTTCTTT
TRBV7-2	TRBJ2-2	NA	NA	CASSTFSGELFF	TGTGCCAGCAGCACTTTTTCGGGGGAGCTGTTTTTT
TRBV6-5	TRBJ2-7	NA	NA	CASSPGQGHEQYF	TGTGCCAGCAGCCCGGGACAAGGACACGAGCAGTACTTC
TRBV28	TRBJ2-3	once	NA	CASSLTDTQYF	TGTGCCAGCAGTCTCACAGATACGCAGTATTTT
TRBV25-1	TRBJ1-1	NA	NA	CASSKTGHTEAFF	TGTGCCAGCAGTAAAACAGGGCACACTGAAGCTTTCTTT
TRBV9	TRBJ2-5	few	NA	CASSPRRLLAYQETQYF	TGTGCCAGCAGCCCCAGAAGACTCCTGGCGTACCAAGAGACCCAGTACTTC
TRBV7-2	TRBJ1-2	NA	TRBD1	CASSLSKHRGAYGYTF	TGTGCCAGCAGCTTATCGAAACACAGGGGGGCCTATGGCTACACCTTC
TRBV10-3	TRBJ1-2	NA	NA	CAISGGSSYGYTF	TGTGCCATCAGTGGAGGGTCGTCCTATGGCTACACCTTC
TRBV13	TRBJ2-7	NA	NA	CASSLGLTSSYEQYF	TGTGCCAGCAGCTTAGGGTTGACTTCCTCATACGAGCAGTACTTC
TRBV7-7	TRBJ2-5	NA	NA	CASSRDTEETQYF	TGTGCTAGCAGCCGGGACACAGAAGAGACCCAGTACTTC
TRBV5-8	TRBJ1-1	NA	TRBD1	CASSPWTGLKTEAFF	TGTGCCAGCAGCCCTTGGACAGGGTTAAAGACTGAAGCTTTCTTT
TRBV11-2	TRBJ1-3	NA	NA	CASSVAQGAGNTIYF	TGTGCCAGCAGCGTCGCCCAGGGTGCTGGAAACACCATATATTTT
TRBV28	TRBJ1-2	NA	NA	CASSQNRVPYGYTF	TGTGCCAGCAGCCAGAACAGGGTCCCTTATGGCTACACCTTC
TRBV6-1	TRBJ2-4	few	NA	CASSEEGLLAKNIQYF	TGTGCCAGCAGTGAAGAAGGACTCCTAGCCAAAAACATTCAGTACTTC
TRBV2	TRBJ1-2	NA	TRBD1	CASSVSGQGGDYGYTF	TGTGCCAGCAGTGTATCTGGACAGGGGGGGGACTATGGCTACACCTTC
TRBV15	TRBJ1-2	NA	TRBD1	CATRGQGARGYTF	TGTGCCACCAGGGGACAGGGGGCGCGGGGCTACACCTTC
TRBV4-1	TRBJ2-7	NA	NA	CASSQTGDRSYEQYF	TGCGCCAGCAGCCAGACGGGGGACCGTTCCTACGAGCAGTACTTC
TRBV5-1	TRBJ2-1	NA	TRBD2	CASSPTRTSGDRNEQFF	TGCGCCAGCAGCCCGACCCGGACTAGCGGGGATCGGAATGAGCAGTTCTTC
TRBV5-4	TRBJ2-3	NA	TRBD2	CASSFQDRAGLADTQYF	TGTGCCAGCAGCTTCCAGGATCGAGCGGGGTTAGCAGATACGCAGTATTTT
TRBV11-2	TRBJ2-3	NA	TRBD1	CASSLGGQGYTQYF	TGTGCCAGCAGCTTAGGGGGACAGGGATATACGCAGTATTTT
TRBV5-1	TRBJ2-2	NA	TRBD2	CASGPTSPTGELFF	TGCGCCAGCGGACCGACTAGCCCCACCGGGGAGCTGTTTTTT
TRBV10-3	TRBJ1-2	NA	NA	CAIKGVAEGYGYTF	TGTGCCATCAAGGGGGTGGCAGAAGGCTATGGCTACACCTTC
TRBV2	TRBJ2-1	NA	NA	CASSLSGEFNEQFF	TGTGCCAGCAGTCTCTCCGGGGAGTTCAATGAGCAGTTCTTC
TRBV5-6	TRBJ1-1	NA	NA	CASSWYNGEAFF	TGTGCCAGCAGCTGGTACAATGGTGAAGCTTTCTTT
TRBV9	TRBJ2-7	few	TRBD2	CASSVGGGAVYEQYF	TGTGCCAGCAGCGTAGGCGGGGGGGCTGTGTACGAGCAGTACTTC
TRBV5-1	TRBJ1-2	NA	NA	CASSLAVAEFYGYTF	TGCGCCAGCAGCTTGGCCGTGGCGGAGTTTTATGGCTACACCTTC
TRBV6-1	TRBJ1-1	NA	TRBD1	CASSRQGMNTEAFF	TGTGCCAGCAGTAGACAGGGCATGAACACTGAAGCTTTCTTT
TRBV7-3	TRBJ1-5	few	TRBD1	CASSFQGASNQPQHF	TGTGCCAGCAGCTTCCAGGGGGCTAGCAATCAGCCCCAGCATTTT
TRBV19	TRBJ1-1	NA	TRBD1	CASSYRGDTEAFF	TGTGCCAGTAGTTACAGGGGGGACACTGAAGCTTTCTTT
TRBV6-5	TRBJ2-7	NA	TRBD1	CASSYTGGSYEQYF	TGTGCCAGTAGTTATACAGGGGGCTCCTACGAGCAGTACTTC
TRBV5-1	TRBJ2-7	NA	NA	CASSLGTVYEQYF	TGCGCCAGCAGCTTGGGGACAGTCTACGAGCAGTACTTC
TRBV7-2	TRBJ2-3	NA	TRBD1	CASSQGQGSTDTQYF	TGTGCCAGCAGCCAGGGACAGGGTAGCACAGATACGCAGTATTTT
TRBV7-6	TRBJ1-6	once	NA	CASSPGRHNSPLHF	TGTGCCAGCAGCCCCGGGAGGCACAATTCACCCCTCCACTTT
TRBV16	TRBJ2-7	NA	NA	CASSQSTGPRTYEQYF	TGTGCCAGCAGCCAATCAACGGGTCCGAGAACCTACGAGCAGTACTTC